The rows below give T cell receptor beta chains drawn from one sample of a study of blood T cells in healthy people across ages. One entry per CDR3 protein, called by TCRdb with MiXCR from the 5' RACE reads. The repertoire holds roughly 1,800,000 distinct CDR3 sequences, with around 48% as singletons. Sequencing was performed on blood. The receptors come from a middle-aged woman in good health. CDR3s include the opening cysteine and the closing phenylalanine or tryptophan. D genes are given only for firm matches. Rows give clone size only sometimes, using once, few, many, or a class for an expanded clone.

j_gene	d_gene	abundance	v_gene	CDR3aa	CDR3nt
TRBJ2-3	NA	NA	TRBV7-2	CASSLGDLSTDTQYF	TGTGCCAGCAGCTTAGGGGACCTAAGCACAGATACGCAGTATTTT
TRBJ1-2	NA	NA	TRBV27	CASGRGTYGDYTF	TGTGCCAGCGGAAGGGGGACTTACGGTGACTACACCTTC
TRBJ2-3	TRBD1	NA	TRBV27	CASRLWQGQGFDTQYF	TGTGCCAGCAGGTTATGGCAGGGACAGGGCTTCGATACGCAGTATTTT
TRBJ2-1	NA	NA	TRBV27	CASGLYAGGDEQFF	TGTGCCAGCGGTTTATATGCCGGAGGAGATGAGCAGTTCTTC
TRBJ2-5	NA	few	TRBV29-1	CSVDPRTHPASDQETQYF	TGCAGCGTTGACCCCCGGACACACCCGGCGTCGGACCAAGAGACCCAGTACTTC
TRBJ2-7	TRBD1	NA	TRBV11-2	CASSPDRGRMYEQYF	TGTGCCAGCAGTCCCGACAGGGGGCGAATGTACGAGCAGTACTTC
TRBJ2-5	NA	few	TRBV27	CASSLNGKTQYF	TGTGCCAGCAGTTTAAATGGGAAGACCCAGTACTTC
TRBJ2-5	TRBD1	NA	TRBV7-3	CASSPSGGRETQYF	TGTGCCAGCAGCCCGTCAGGGGGACGAGAGACCCAGTACTTC
TRBJ1-6	NA	few	TRBV20-1	CSARASGTGHSPLHF	TGCAGTGCTAGAGCGTCCGGAACAGGGCATTCACCCCTCCACTTT
TRBJ1-2	TRBD1	NA	TRBV27	CASSLYQGVNYGYTF	TGTGCCAGCAGTTTATATCAGGGGGTGAACTATGGCTACACCTTC
TRBJ1-4	NA	once	TRBV4-1	CASSQDLGDEKLFF	TGCGCTAGCAGCCAAGATCTGGGGGATGAAAAACTGTTTTTT
TRBJ1-1	TRBD1	NA	TRBV5-6	CASSYPGQGMNTEAFF	TGTGCCAGCAGCTACCCGGGACAGGGCATGAACACTGAAGCTTTCTTT
TRBJ2-1	NA	NA	TRBV4-1	CASSQTRTRTTAYNEQFF	TGCGCCAGCAGCCAGACAAGAACCAGGACGACCGCTTACAATGAGCAGTTCTTC
TRBJ2-7	TRBD1	NA	TRBV7-9	CASRTGQDGYEQYF	TGTGCCAGCAGGACTGGACAGGACGGCTACGAGCAGTACTTC
TRBJ2-5	TRBD1	once	TRBV4-3	CASSQVLDRGDETQYF	TGCGCCAGCAGCCAAGTCCTCGACAGGGGGGACGAGACCCAGTACTTC
TRBJ1-2	NA	few	TRBV6-6	CASSPREGNGYTF	TGTGCCAGCAGTCCTCGGGAAGGGAATGGCTACACCTTC
TRBJ1-1	NA	NA	TRBV6-5	CASSDSWNTEAFF	TGTGCCAGCAGTGACTCCTGGAACACTGAAGCTTTCTTT
TRBJ1-1	NA	NA	TRBV29-1	CSVSDGVNTEAFF	TGCAGCGTTTCGGACGGAGTGAACACTGAAGCTTTCTTT
TRBJ2-7	NA	NA	TRBV18	CASSPRGLDEQYF	TGTGCTAGCTCACCTCGGGGGCTAGACGAGCAGTACTTC
TRBJ1-4	NA	NA	TRBV7-8	CASSLAGGSGREKLFF	TGTGCCAGCAGCTTAGCCGGGGGGTCTGGGAGAGAAAAACTGTTTTTT
TRBJ2-7	NA	few	TRBV5-1	CASSSATGYLSYEQYF	TGCGCCAGCAGCAGCGCTACAGGATACCTCTCCTACGAGCAGTACTTC
TRBJ2-3	NA	NA	TRBV4-3	CASSQDRRGSDTQYF	TGCGCCAGCAGCCAAGATCGGAGAGGGTCAGATACGCAGTATTTT